This is a list of T cell receptor beta chains from one sample in a study of PD-1 blockade in classical Hodgkin lymphoma. Some clones are missing from TCRdb's copy, which holds only in-frame ones; the method was immunoSEQ multiplex PCR. The sample holds tens of thousands of clones; more than 75% are singletons and the top ten take around 5%. The sample comprised peripheral blood mononuclear cells (PBMCs). Every receptor here comes from a human donor with classical Hodgkin lymphoma. Both conserved end residues are part of each CDR3. The D gene is left open where the match is weak. Expanded clones get a size class; other rows say once, few or many, or leave the size out.

cdr3_aa: CASSLLARGPGNTIYF
cdr3_nt: TGTGCCAGCAGCTTACTGGCCAGGGGGCCCGGAAACACCATATATTTT
cdr3_length: 16
j_call: TRBJ1-3
v_call: TRBV7-9
d_call: TRBD1
clone_size: NA

cdr3_aa: CASSRRPEDPNTEAFF
cdr3_nt: TGCGCCAGCAGCCGTCGCCCTGAGGATCCGAACACTGAAGCTTTCTTT
cdr3_length: 16
j_call: TRBJ1-1
v_call: TRBV4-1
d_call: NA
clone_size: few

cdr3_aa: CASSSQSALRDEQFF
cdr3_nt: TGTGCCAGCAGCTCCCAGAGCGCGTTACGAGATGAGCAGTTCTTC
cdr3_length: 15
j_call: TRBJ2-1
v_call: TRBV7-2
d_call: NA
clone_size: NA

cdr3_aa: CASGLPPRGPSSTEAFF
cdr3_nt: TGTGCTAGTGGTTTGCCACCTCGAGGGCCTAGTAGCACTGAAGCTTTCTTT
cdr3_length: 17
j_call: TRBJ1-1
v_call: TRBV12-5
d_call: NA
clone_size: NA

cdr3_aa: CASSLIGGEQYF
cdr3_nt: TGTGCCAGCAGCTTAATCGGGGGCGAACAGTACTTC
cdr3_length: 12
j_call: TRBJ2-7
v_call: TRBV7-3
d_call: NA
clone_size: NA

cdr3_aa: CASSLMSRGEVNTEAFF
cdr3_nt: TGTGCCAGCAGCTTAATGAGTAGGGGAGAGGTGAACACTGAAGCTTTCTTT
cdr3_length: 17
j_call: TRBJ1-1
v_call: TRBV11-2
d_call: NA
clone_size: NA

cdr3_aa: CASNQVGQGPGETQYF
cdr3_nt: TGTGCCAGCAACCAGGTGGGGCAGGGGCCGGGAGAGACCCAGTACTTC
cdr3_length: 16
j_call: TRBJ2-5
v_call: TRBV7-6
d_call: NA
clone_size: NA

cdr3_aa: CASSALGQGSSNQPQHF
cdr3_nt: TGCGCCAGCAGCGCTCTAGGACAGGGATCGAGCAATCAGCCCCAGCATTTT
cdr3_length: 17
j_call: TRBJ1-5
v_call: TRBV4-1
d_call: TRBD1
clone_size: NA

cdr3_aa: CASSSHRQGRRHEQFF
cdr3_nt: TGTGCCAGCAGCTCCCACCGACAGGGCCGAAGGCATGAGCAGTTCTTC
cdr3_length: 16
j_call: TRBJ2-1
v_call: TRBV5-6
d_call: TRBD1
clone_size: NA

cdr3_aa: CASSYSNRGNEQFF
cdr3_nt: TGTGCCAGCAGTTACTCGAACAGGGGCAATGAGCAGTTCTTC
cdr3_length: 14
j_call: TRBJ2-1
v_call: TRBV6-5
d_call: TRBD1
clone_size: NA

cdr3_aa: CASSRTRTEETQYF
cdr3_nt: TGTGCCAGCAGCCGGACGAGGACAGAAGAGACCCAGTACTTC
cdr3_length: 14
j_call: TRBJ2-5
v_call: TRBV11-3
d_call: NA
clone_size: NA

cdr3_aa: CSVGARNTEAFF
cdr3_nt: TGCAGCGTAGGTGCTCGGAACACTGAAGCTTTCTTT
cdr3_length: 12
j_call: TRBJ1-1
v_call: TRBV29-1
d_call: NA
clone_size: NA

cdr3_aa: CATRPSFAEAFF
cdr3_nt: TGTGCCACCAGGCCCTCCTTTGCTGAAGCTTTCTTT
cdr3_length: 12
j_call: TRBJ1-1
v_call: TRBV28
d_call: NA
clone_size: NA

cdr3_aa: CASSRGGRATEAFF
cdr3_nt: TGCGCCAGCAGCCGAGGGGGGAGAGCGACTGAAGCTTTCTTT
cdr3_length: 14
j_call: TRBJ1-1
v_call: TRBV5-1
d_call: NA
clone_size: NA

cdr3_aa: CASSLDRDGTATSLFF
cdr3_nt: TGTGCCAGCAGCTTAGACAGGGATGGGACTGCCACCTCGTTGTTCTTC
cdr3_length: 16
j_call: TRBJ2-1
v_call: TRBV11-2
d_call: NA
clone_size: NA

cdr3_aa: CASSLGPGTEAFF
cdr3_nt: TGTGCCAGCAGCTTGGGCCCGGGGACTGAAGCTTTCTTT
cdr3_length: 13
j_call: TRBJ1-1
v_call: TRBV5-5
d_call: NA
clone_size: NA

cdr3_aa: CATSRAGTSVNMQYF
cdr3_nt: TGTGCCACCAGCAGAGCAGGGACTAGCGTCAATATGCAGTATTTT
cdr3_length: 15
j_call: TRBJ2-3
v_call: TRBV15
d_call: TRBD2
clone_size: NA

cdr3_aa: CASSVASQGVPTEAFF
cdr3_nt: TGTGCCAGCAGCGTAGCTAGCCAGGGGGTTCCCACTGAAGCTTTCTTT
cdr3_length: 16
j_call: TRBJ1-1
v_call: TRBV9
d_call: TRBD1
clone_size: NA

cdr3_aa: CASSPLTRPSTDTQYF
cdr3_nt: TGTGCCAGCAGTCCCCTCACTAGACCTAGCACAGATACGCAGTATTTT
cdr3_length: 16
j_call: TRBJ2-3
v_call: TRBV28
d_call: NA
clone_size: NA

cdr3_aa: CASSLGLAGVQETQYF
cdr3_nt: TGTGCCAGCAGCCTGGGACTAGCGGGCGTCCAAGAGACCCAGTACTTC
cdr3_length: 16
j_call: TRBJ2-5
v_call: TRBV11-1
d_call: TRBD2
clone_size: NA

cdr3_aa: CASSPLLQNIQYF
cdr3_nt: TGTGCCAGCAGTCCTCTCCTCCAAAACATTCAGTACTTC
cdr3_length: 13
j_call: TRBJ2-4
v_call: TRBV27
d_call: NA
clone_size: NA

cdr3_aa: CASSWTRGNEQFF
cdr3_nt: TGTGCCAGCAGTTGGACCCGGGGGAATGAGCAGTTCTTC
cdr3_length: 13
j_call: TRBJ2-1
v_call: TRBV27
d_call: NA
clone_size: NA

cdr3_aa: CASSYLDSTEAFF
cdr3_nt: TGTGCCAGCAGTTACCTGGACAGCACTGAAGCTTTCTTT
cdr3_length: 13
j_call: TRBJ1-1
v_call: TRBV6-5
d_call: NA
clone_size: NA

cdr3_aa: CASSVEGAGVETQYF
cdr3_nt: TGTGCCAGCAGCGTAGAAGGAGCGGGAGTTGAGACCCAGTACTTC
cdr3_length: 15
j_call: TRBJ2-5
v_call: TRBV9
d_call: TRBD2
clone_size: once

cdr3_aa: CASGTGVNQPQHF
cdr3_nt: TGTGCCAGTGGGACAGGGGTCAATCAGCCCCAGCATTTT
cdr3_length: 13
j_call: TRBJ1-5
v_call: TRBV19
d_call: TRBD1
clone_size: NA

cdr3_aa: CASSYSGTGNPQHF
cdr3_nt: TGTGCCAGCAGTTACTCCGGGACAGGGAATCCCCAGCATTTT
cdr3_length: 14
j_call: TRBJ1-5
v_call: TRBV6-5
d_call: TRBD1
clone_size: NA

cdr3_aa: CASSLREGFDGYTF
cdr3_nt: TGCGCCAGCAGCTTGAGGGAGGGTTTTGATGGCTACACCTTC
cdr3_length: 14
j_call: TRBJ1-2
v_call: TRBV5-1
d_call: NA
clone_size: NA

cdr3_aa: CASSISDRPQHF
cdr3_nt: TGTGCCAGCAGCATATCGGATCGGCCCCAGCATTTT
cdr3_length: 12
j_call: TRBJ1-5
v_call: TRBV7-9
d_call: NA
clone_size: NA

cdr3_aa: CASMAAGYNEQFF
cdr3_nt: TGTGCCAGCATGGCGGCGGGTTACAATGAGCAGTTCTTC
cdr3_length: 13
j_call: TRBJ2-1
v_call: TRBV7-9
d_call: NA
clone_size: once

cdr3_aa: CASSEGASLGEETQYF
cdr3_nt: TGTGCCAGCAGCGAGGGGGCCTCACTCGGAGAAGAGACCCAGTACTTC
cdr3_length: 16
j_call: TRBJ2-5
v_call: TRBV9
d_call: TRBD1
clone_size: NA

cdr3_aa: CASSLSGTTNEQFF
cdr3_nt: TGTGCCAGCAGCTTATCCGGGACGACAAATGAGCAGTTCTTC
cdr3_length: 14
j_call: TRBJ2-1
v_call: TRBV7-9
d_call: NA
clone_size: NA

cdr3_aa: CASSIPRDYGYTF
cdr3_nt: TGTGCCAGTAGTATACCTAGGGACTATGGCTACACCTTC
cdr3_length: 13
j_call: TRBJ1-2
v_call: TRBV19
d_call: NA
clone_size: NA

cdr3_aa: CASSPGTTPQETQYF
cdr3_nt: TGTGCCAGCAGCCCCGGGACTACCCCCCAAGAGACCCAGTACTTC
cdr3_length: 15
j_call: TRBJ2-5
v_call: TRBV7-9
d_call: TRBD2
clone_size: NA

cdr3_aa: CASNQGDYGYTF
cdr3_nt: TGTGCCAGCAATCAGGGGGACTATGGCTACACCTTC
cdr3_length: 12
j_call: TRBJ1-2
v_call: TRBV6-5
d_call: TRBD1
clone_size: NA

cdr3_aa: CASSFSGGLPNQPQHF
cdr3_nt: TGTGCCAGCAGCTTTAGTGGGGGGCTCCCCAATCAGCCCCAGCATTTT
cdr3_length: 16
j_call: TRBJ1-5
v_call: TRBV7-8
d_call: NA
clone_size: NA

cdr3_aa: CASSRRGPLNEKLFF
cdr3_nt: TGCGCCAGCAGCCGAAGGGGACCCCTTAATGAAAAACTGTTTTTT
cdr3_length: 15
j_call: TRBJ1-4
v_call: TRBV5-1
d_call: NA
clone_size: NA

cdr3_aa: CASSHDRANTEAFF
cdr3_nt: TGCGCCAGCAGCCATGACAGGGCGAACACTGAAGCTTTCTTT
cdr3_length: 14
j_call: TRBJ1-1
v_call: TRBV4-1
d_call: TRBD1
clone_size: NA

cdr3_aa: CASSLVPRKRTQYF
cdr3_nt: TGTGCCAGCAGCTTAGTACCCCGGAAGAGGACCCAGTACTTC
cdr3_length: 14
j_call: TRBJ2-5
v_call: TRBV7-9
d_call: NA
clone_size: NA

cdr3_aa: CASRPGGGRDDPCTDTQYF
cdr3_nt: TGCGCCAGCCGGCCAGGGGGCGGGAGGGACGATCCTTGCACAGATACGCAGTATTTT
cdr3_length: 19
j_call: TRBJ2-3
v_call: TRBV23-1
d_call: NA
clone_size: once

cdr3_aa: CASSPLLRGEAFF
cdr3_nt: TGTGCCAGCTCACCACTTTTACGGGGTGAAGCTTTCTTT
cdr3_length: 13
j_call: TRBJ1-1
v_call: TRBV18
d_call: NA
clone_size: NA

cdr3_aa: CASSSGRMAGEQYF
cdr3_nt: TGTGCCAGCAGTTCGGGACGGATGGCAGGCGAGCAGTACTTC
cdr3_length: 14
j_call: TRBJ2-7
v_call: TRBV27
d_call: NA
clone_size: medium-sized

cdr3_aa: CASSLRAADEAFF
cdr3_nt: TGTGCCAGCAGCTTAAGGGCAGCAGATGAAGCTTTCTTT
cdr3_length: 13
j_call: TRBJ1-1
v_call: TRBV7-2
d_call: NA
clone_size: NA

cdr3_aa: CASSIDRGQGNEQFF
cdr3_nt: TGCGCCAGCAGCATCGACAGGGGGCAGGGCAATGAGCAGTTCTTC
cdr3_length: 15
j_call: TRBJ2-1
v_call: TRBV5-1
d_call: TRBD1
clone_size: NA

cdr3_aa: CASSPRRGSGELFF
cdr3_nt: TGTGCCAGCAGCCCCCGAAGGGGGTCCGGGGAGCTGTTTTTT
cdr3_length: 14
j_call: TRBJ2-2
v_call: TRBV7-9
d_call: NA
clone_size: NA

cdr3_aa: CASSLASLGDTQYF
cdr3_nt: TGCGCCAGCAGCTTGGCCTCGCTCGGGGATACGCAGTATTTT
cdr3_length: 14
j_call: TRBJ2-3
v_call: TRBV5-1
d_call: NA
clone_size: NA